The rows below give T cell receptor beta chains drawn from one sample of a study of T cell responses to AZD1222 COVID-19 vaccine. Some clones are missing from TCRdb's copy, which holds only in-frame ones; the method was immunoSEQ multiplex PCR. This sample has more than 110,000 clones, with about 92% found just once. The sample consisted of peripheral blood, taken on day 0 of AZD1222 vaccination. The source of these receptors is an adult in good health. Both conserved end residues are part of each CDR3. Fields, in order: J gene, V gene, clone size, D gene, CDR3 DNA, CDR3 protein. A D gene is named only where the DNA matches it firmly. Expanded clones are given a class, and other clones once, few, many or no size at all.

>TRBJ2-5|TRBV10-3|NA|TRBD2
TGTGCCATCGGTGGAGTAGCGGGAGGAGAGACCCAGTACTTC
CAIGGVAGGETQYF
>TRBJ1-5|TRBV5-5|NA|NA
TGTGCCAGCAGCCTGGGTTCGGTAGATCAGCCCCAGCATTTT
CASSLGSVDQPQHF
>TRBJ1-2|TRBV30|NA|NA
TGTGCCTGGACTCTCGGCCAGACGGTTGGCGATGGCTACACCTTC
CAWTLGQTVGDGYTF
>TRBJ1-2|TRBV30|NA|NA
TGTGCGCGCACCTGGGGCAGCAACTATGGCTACACCTTC
CARTWGSNYGYTF
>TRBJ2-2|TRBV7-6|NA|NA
TGTGCCAGCAGCTCTTATTCCGGACACTTGAACACCGGGGAGCTGTTTTTT
CASSSYSGHLNTGELFF
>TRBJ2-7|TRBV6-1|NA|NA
TGTGCCAGCAGTGAACCGGGACACTCCTACGAGCAGTACTTC
CASSEPGHSYEQYF
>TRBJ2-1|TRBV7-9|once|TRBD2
TGTGCCAGCAGACACCTAGCGGGAGCGGGGAATGAGCAGTTCTTC
CASRHLAGAGNEQFF
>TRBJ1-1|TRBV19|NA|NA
TGTGCCAGTAGTATAGATCATACAGGGTCGGGGACTGAAGCTTTCTTT
CASSIDHTGSGTEAFF
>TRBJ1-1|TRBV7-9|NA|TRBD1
TGTGCCAGCAGCTCCCAGGGGGGCGGCACTGAAGCTTTCTTT
CASSSQGGGTEAFF
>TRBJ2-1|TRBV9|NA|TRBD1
TGTGCCAGCAGCGCAGGGGGCTCCTACAATGAGCAGTTCTTC
CASSAGGSYNEQFF
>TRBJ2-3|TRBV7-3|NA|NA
TGTGCCAGCAGCTTAACTGGCGGTAGCCCAGATACGCAGTATTTT
CASSLTGGSPDTQYF
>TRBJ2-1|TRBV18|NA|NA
TGTGCCAGCTCAAGAGGACAGTCCCCGTACAATGAGCAGTTCTTC
CASSRGQSPYNEQFF
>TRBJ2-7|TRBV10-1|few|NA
TGCGCCAGCAGTGAATACGAGCAGTACTTC
CASSEYEQYF
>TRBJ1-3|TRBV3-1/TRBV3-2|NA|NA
TGTGCCAGCAGCCAAGATAAGGGGGGTTTAGGAAACACCATATATTTT
CASSQDKGGLGNTIYF
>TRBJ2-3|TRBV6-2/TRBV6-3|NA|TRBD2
TGTGCCAGCAGTTACTACTTGCGGGAGGCAGATACGCAGTATTTT
CASSYYLREADTQYF
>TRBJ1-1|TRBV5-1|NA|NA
TGCGCCAGCAGCGTGGCTGAATATTTGAACACTGAAGCTTTCTTT
CASSVAEYLNTEAFF
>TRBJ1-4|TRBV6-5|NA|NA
TGTGCCAGCAGTATGTTGGGTTCCGGTGAAAAACTGTTTTTT
CASSMLGSGEKLFF
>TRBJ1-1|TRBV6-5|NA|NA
TGTGCCAGCATTCGGGGGGCGGGGTACACTGAAGCTTTCTTT
CASIRGAGYTEAFF
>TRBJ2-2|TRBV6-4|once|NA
TGTGCCAGCAGCCCCCTAGGGTCTACCGGGGAGCTGTTTTTT
CASSPLGSTGELFF
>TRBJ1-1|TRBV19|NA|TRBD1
TGTGCCAGTATTTCGACAGGGATGGGTGAAGCTTTCTTT
CASISTGMGEAFF